The 12 T cell receptor beta chains given below trace back to one sample, sequenced in a study of blood T cell repertoires in COVID-19. The repertoire was sequenced with immunoSEQ multiplex PCR; TCRdb's copy has only in-frame clones and lacks some. Of approximately 100,000 clones in the sample, around four fifths were seen once. Sequenced input: peripheral blood. These receptor sequences come from a man aged 65-85 years with acute or convalescent COVID-19.

This clone was picked up a small number of times. The chain has TRBV6-5 and TRBJ1-6, with unresolved D. The CDR3 is made up of 14 amino acids. Per the germline V gene, CDR1 is MNHEY and CDR2 is SVGAGI. Trimming cost V 6 bases and J 8 bases, with 14 bases left between them. CDR3 residues: CASSPRRVDSPLHF. CDR3 DNA: TGTGCCAGCAGCCCGAGGAGGGTTGATTCACCCCTCCACTTT.

This chain uses TRBV6-5 with TRBJ2-7, with TRBD1 as a possible D gene (6 bases). The germline V gene encodes CDR1 MNHEY and CDR2 SVGAGI. CDR3 length: 14 amino acids. The V gene lost 7 bases and the J gene lost 0 bases, with 13 bases spanning the gap. CDR3 sequence: CASKPGQLSYEQYF. In DNA form, the CDR3 reads TGTGCCAGCAAACCCGGACAGCTCTCCTACGAGCAGTACTTC.

This sequence joins TRBV14 and TRBJ1-3; no clear D gene. Germline V gene data show CDR1 as SGHDN and CDR2 as FVKESK. This CDR3 comprises 15 residues. The germline V and J ends were trimmed by 1 base and 9 bases, with 16 bases remaining between them. DNA for the CDR3: TGTGCCAGCAGCCAAGCGGTACAGCAGCGGGGCACCATATATTTT. Translation gives CASSQAVQQRGTIYF.

V and J are TRBV10-1 and TRBJ1-1, with D possibly being TRBD1 (6 bases). Trimming removed 4 bases at V and 3 bases at J, with 9 bases between. The CDR3 covers 13 residues. Germline V lookup: CDR1 WNHNN, CDR2 SYGVQD (reference sequence). The CDR3 bases are TGCGCCAGCAGTGCCGCAGGGGACACTGAAGCTTTCTTT. This sequence encodes CASSAAGDTEAFF.

The chain carries TRBV4-1 and TRBJ2-7, with 10 bases identical to TRBD2. This CDR3 region has 15 residues. Germline CDR1 is MGHRA and CDR2 is YSYEKL. V shed 4 bases, J shed 2 bases, and the junction held 5 bases outside the gene matches. The CDR3 reads CASSLGSGGAYEQYF. Here the CDR3 DNA reads TGCGCCAGCAGCCTCGGAAGCGGGGGGGCCTACGAGCAGTACTTC.

This rearrangement joins TRBV10-3 to TRBJ2-7, with 9 nucleotides matching TRBD1. Germline CDR1 and CDR2: ENHRY and SYGVKD. The CDR3 is made up of 15 amino acids. The ends lost 5 bases at V and 2 bases at J; junction bases unmatched: 7. The CDR3 protein is CAISSSGTGTYEQYF. DNA for the CDR3: TGTGCCATCAGTTCCTCCGGGACAGGGACCTACGAGCAGTACTTC.

J is TRBJ1-2 and V is TRBV23-1; a weak D match, TRBD1 (6 bases). Being an ORF, TRBV23-1 has a function that is uncertain. V gave up 3 bases and J gave up 8 bases, with 16 bases separating them. This CDR3 contains 14 residues. CDR3 amino acids: CASSHTGWQGGYTF. The CDR3 nucleotides read TGCGCCAGCAGTCACACCGGGTGGCAGGGGGGCTACACCTTC.

The chain carries TRBV19 and TRBJ1-3, with no clear D. This CDR3 has 16 amino acids. The V gene lost 1 base and the J gene lost 0 bases, with 10 bases spanning the gap. The germline V gene has CDR1 LNHDA and CDR2 SQIVND (reference sequence). The CDR3 DNA reads TGTGCCAGTAGTATAGGAGCAGGCAGCTCTGGAAACACCATATATTTT. Translated: CASSIGAGSSGNTIYF.

This clone appeared a single time. The genes are TRBV7-2 and TRBJ2-2, with TRBD2 identical over 8 bases. CDR3 length equals 15 residues. With V trimmed by 5 bases and J by 8 bases, 10 bases remained unmatched. CDR1 and CDR2 from the germline V gene are SGHTA and FQGNSA. The CDR3 protein is CASSQGLVRRGELFF. The CDR3, as DNA: TGTGCCAGCAGCCAGGGACTAGTCAGAAGGGGGGAGCTGTTTTTT.

V and J are TRBV28 and TRBJ2-3; D is possibly TRBD2 (6 bases). CDR3 length: 14 residues. V gave up 6 bases and J gave up 5 bases, with 15 bases separating them. Germline V gene sequence: CDR1 MDHEN, CDR2 SYDVKM. CDR3 amino acids: CASSRAGRQDTQYF. CDR3 sequence (DNA): TGTGCCAGCAGCCGGGCCGGGAGACAAGATACGCAGTATTTT. Combining the CDR3 with reference TRBV28 and TRBJ2-3 gives the whole variable domain DVKVTQSSRYLVKRTGEKVFLECVQDMDHENMFWYRQDPGLGLRLIYFSYDVKMKEKGDIPEGYSVSREKKERFSLILESASTNQTSMYLCASSRAGRQDTQYFGPGTRLTVL.

This chain joins TRBV7-8 and TRBJ2-7; TRBD1 is a possible D gene (6 bases). This CDR3 has 15 residues. Germline V gene lookup returns CDR1 SGHVS and CDR2 FQNEAQ. The ends were cut back, 2 bases at V and 2 bases at J, with 13 bases in the middle. CDR3 protein: CASSLSRGSTYEQYF. The CDR3 DNA follows: TGTGCCAGCAGCTTAAGTAGGGGGTCGACCTACGAGCAGTACTTC. Full variable domain (missing parts from reference TRBV7-8 and TRBJ2-7): GAGVSQSPRYKVAKRGQDVALRCDPISGHVSLFWYQQALGQGPEFLTYFQNEAQLDKSGLPSDRFFAERPEGSVSTLKIQRTQQEDSAVYLCASSLSRGSTYEQYFGPGTRLTVT.

The chain has TRBV5-1 and TRBJ2-5; D might be TRBD2 (6 bases). Germline V gene sequence: CDR1 SGHRS, CDR2 YFSETQ. The CDR3 totals 13 residues. With 0 bases removed from V and 6 bases from J, the gap between germline ends came to 9 bases. CDR3: CASSLDGGQTQYF. The CDR3 DNA reads TGCGCCAGCAGCTTGGACGGGGGACAGACCCAGTACTTC.